Listed here are 21 T cell receptor beta chains from one sample, sequenced in a study of blood T cell repertoires in COVID-19. Using immunoSEQ multiplex PCR, the repertoire was profiled, and TCRdb retains in-frame clones only, with some absent. The table records under 60,000 clones, approximately 80% of them present only once. Material: peripheral blood. The receptors originated from a man in his 70s with acute or convalescent COVID-19.

This chain joins TRBV9 and TRBJ2-3; D gene unclear. This CDR3 is 14 amino acids long. V lost 0 bases and J lost 0, with 5 bases in between. Germline V gives CDR1 SGDLS, CDR2 YYNGEE. This chain's CDR3 is CASSVDISTDTQYF. The CDR3 nucleotides are TGTGCCAGCAGCGTAGACATTAGCACAGATACGCAGTATTTT.

Written as DNA, the CDR3 is TGTGCCTCCGGGGAAGGGAATACGGACGAGCAGTACTTC. This sequence encodes CASGEGNTDEQYF. The V gene is TRBV11-2, the J gene TRBJ2-7, with D possibly matching TRBD2 (5 bases). The germline V and J ends were trimmed by 11 bases and 5 bases, with 19 bases remaining between them. This CDR3 comprises 13 residues. The V gene's germline CDR1 is SGHAT and CDR2 FQNNGV.

The rearrangement joins TRBV27 to TRBJ1-2, with unresolved D. V lost 5 bases and J lost 4, with 14 bases in between. This CDR3 contains 14 residues. Per germline, CDR1 MNHEY and CDR2 SMNVEV (reference sequence). Here the CDR3 reads CASSPYHSSYGYTF. The CDR3, as DNA: TGTGCCAGCAGTCCCTACCACTCTTCCTATGGCTACACCTTC.

This chain uses TRBV3-1 (or the pseudogene TRBV3-2) with TRBJ2-5; 8 bases are a match to TRBD1. The CDR3 runs 17 residues. Germline CDR1 LGHDT, CDR2 YNNKEL (reference sequence). J lost 4 bases, V lost 1 base, and 11 bases had no gene match. The CDR3 region has the DNA TGTGCCAGCAGCCAAGCGCTAGTGGACAGGGAGAGAGAGACCCAGTACTTC. Protein product: CASSQALVDRERETQYF.

This clone has more than one count but fewer than ten. V is TRBV10-3 and J is TRBJ1-1; 7 bases are shared with TRBD1. With 7 bases clipped from V and 3 bases from J, the junction kept 5 bases outside the gene matches. The CDR3 sequence is 13 residues long. Germline V gene data show CDR1 as ENHRY and CDR2 as SYGVKD. In nucleotides, the CDR3 is TGTGCCATCAACCAGGGGGTTGACACTGAAGCTTTCTTT. Protein: CAINQGVDTEAFF.

The V gene is TRBV11-2, the J gene TRBJ1-1, with 7 bases identical to TRBD1. With V trimmed by 2 bases and J by 1 base, 7 bases remained unmatched. This CDR3 region has 16 residues. The germline CDR1 and CDR2 sequences are SGHAT and FQNNGV. The CDR3 loop reads CASSLQRGLRNTEAFF. The CDR3 DNA is TGTGCCAGCAGCTTACAGAGGGGGCTCAGGAACACTGAAGCTTTCTTT.

CDR3 amino acids: CASSQDRARQGDTGELFF. Written as DNA, the CDR3 is TGCGCCAGCAGCCAAGACAGAGCGAGACAGGGAGACACCGGGGAGCTGTTTTTT. The genes are TRBV4-1 and TRBJ2-2; 7 positions match TRBD1. The CDR3 consists of 18 residues. Germline trimming cut 0 bases from V and 3 bases from J; bases unmatched to any gene: 10. Germline-derived CDR1 and CDR2 are MGHRA and YSYEKL.

The V call is TRBV27, the J call TRBJ1-4; 7 nucleotides line up with TRBD1. Germline loops: CDR1 MNHEY, CDR2 SMNVEV (reference sequence). The V segment lost 4 bases and the J segment 7 bases; nucleotides outside the gene matches: 6. This CDR3 comprises 14 residues. The CDR3 region is CASSSQGVVEKLFF. As DNA, the CDR3 is TGTGCCAGCAGTTCTCAGGGGGTGGTTGAAAAACTGTTTTTT.

The genes are TRBV12-3 or TRBV12-4 and TRBJ2-5; D gene uncertain. This CDR3 is 12 amino acids long. V was shortened by 6 bases and J by 4 bases, with 9 bases between the two germline ends. This CDR3 is CASSPPSETQYF. In nucleotides, the CDR3 is TGTGCCAGCAGCCCCCCTTCAGAGACCCAGTACTTC.

V gene TRBV10-2 combines with J gene TRBJ2-5; 9 positions match TRBD2. The CDR3 is 17 amino acids. V lost 3 bases, J lost 4 bases, and 12 bases stayed unmatched. Germline V gene sequence: CDR1 WSHSY, CDR2 SAAADI. CDR3 in amino acids: CASSESGGPGPPETQYF. CDR3 nucleotides: TGCGCCAGCAGTGAAAGCGGGGGGCCGGGTCCGCCAGAGACCCAGTACTTC.

This sequence joins TRBV5-1 and TRBJ2-5; no firm D call. Trimming cost V 3 bases and J 4 bases, with 4 bases left between them. The CDR3 is 11 residues long. The germline CDR1 and CDR2 sequences are SGHRS and YFSETQ. CDR3 region: CASSSLETQYF. CDR3 nucleotide sequence: TGCGCCAGCAGCTCCCTAGAGACCCAGTACTTC.

This clone was seen a handful of times. The chain couples TRBV5-1 to TRBJ1-1; D unclear. Trimming removed 4 bases from V and 3 bases from J, with 13 bases in between. The CDR3 covers 14 residues. In germline, CDR1 is SGHRS, CDR2 YFSETQ. The CDR3 DNA sequence: TGCGCCAGCAGCCTACCCGGGGTTGACACTGAAGCTTTCTTT. Translating it yields CASSLPGVDTEAFF.

The V call is TRBV5-1, the J call TRBJ1-2, with D possibly being TRBD1 (6 bases). Germline V gene data show CDR1 as SGHRS and CDR2 as YFSETQ. With 4 bases removed from V and 2 bases from J, the gap between germline ends came to 12 bases. The CDR3 runs 14 residues. The CDR3 nucleotides read TGCGCCAGCAGCCGTCCAACAGGGAACTATGGCTACACCTTC. Protein product: CASSRPTGNYGYTF.

V usage is TRBV5-4 and J usage is TRBJ2-3; possible D gene TRBD1, 6 bases. Germline CDR1 SGHNT, CDR2 YYREEE (reference sequence). V shed 4 bases and J shed 4 bases, with 16 bases lying between them. The CDR3 has 15 amino acids. The chain's CDR3 is CASSTTLGAPDTQYF. The CDR3 coding sequence is TGTGCCAGCAGCACTACCTTGGGGGCCCCAGATACGCAGTATTTT. The entire variable domain, with the rest obtained from reference TRBV5-4 and TRBJ2-3, is as follows: ETGVTQSPTHLIKTRGQQVTLRCSSQSGHNTVSWYQQALGQGPQFIFQYYREEENGRGNFPPRFSGLQFPNYSSELNVNALELDDSALYLCASSTTLGAPDTQYFGPGTRLTVL.

J is TRBJ2-7 and V is TRBV30; tentatively, D is TRBD1 (5 bases). The V and J ends lost 2 bases and 0 bases respectively, with 11 bases between them. This CDR3 contains 14 residues. Germline assignment: CDR1 GTSNPN and CDR2 SVGIG (reference sequence). The CDR3: CAWSLTALSYEQYF. CDR3 DNA sequence: TGTGCCTGGAGTTTGACAGCTCTCTCCTACGAGCAGTACTTC.

The rearrangement joins TRBV6-2 or TRBV6-3 to TRBJ1-1; 8 positions agree with TRBD1. Germline CDR1 is MNHEY and CDR2 is SVGEGT. V lost 5 bases to trimming and J lost 1 base; unmatched junction nucleotides: 9. The length of the CDR3 is 16 residues. CDR3 in DNA: TGTGCCAGCAGTAACCGCAGGGGGCTCGGGAACACTGAAGCTTTCTTT. This gives the protein CASSNRRGLGNTEAFF.

This clone was recorded a few times. The chain combines TRBV27 with TRBJ1-1, with D possibly TRBD1 on 5 matching bases. The CDR3 consists of 15 residues. Germline V gene data show CDR1 as MNHEY and CDR2 as SMNVEV (reference sequence). V dropped 5 bases and J dropped 0 bases, with 13 bases sitting between them. CDR3 amino acids: CASSPTVIMNTEAFF. The CDR3 DNA reads as TGTGCCAGCAGTCCGACAGTAATCATGAACACTGAAGCTTTCTTT.

In this sample, this clone turned up once. The chain has TRBV5-1 and TRBJ2-7; TRBD1 agrees at 12 bases. Germline lookup yields CDR1 SGHRS and CDR2 YFSETQ. With V trimmed by 5 bases and J by 7 bases, 13 bases remained unmatched. The CDR3 has 16 amino acids. CDR3 in amino acids: CASRWGRGQGAQEQYF. For the CDR3, the DNA is TGCGCCAGCAGGTGGGGCCGGGGACAGGGGGCTCAAGAGCAGTACTTC.

The chain links TRBV7-8 to TRBJ1-5; D is uncertain. V lost 1 base and J 1 base, leaving 5 bases between the germline ends. Per germline, CDR1 SGHVS and CDR2 FQNEAQ. CDR3 length: 14 residues. CDR3 sequence reads: CASSLVQSNQPQHF. CDR3 DNA sequence: TGTGCCAGCAGCTTAGTACAAAGCAATCAGCCCCAGCATTTT.

This clone ranks as medium-sized (0.01 to 0.1%). The rearrangement links TRBV4-1 to TRBJ2-7; 7 nucleotides line up with TRBD1. The V segment lost 6 bases and the J segment 5 bases; nucleotides outside the gene matches: 7. The CDR3 spans 13 residues. CDR1 MGHRA and CDR2 YSYEKL come from the germline V gene. The CDR3 nucleotides read TGCGCCAGCAGTGACAGGGATGGACACGAGCAGTACTTC. As protein: CASSDRDGHEQYF.

The chain couples TRBV12-5 to TRBJ1-2; 7 bases map to TRBD1. The CDR3 runs to 15 residues. From germline, CDR1 is LGHNT and CDR2 FRNRAP. Germline trimming cut 1 base from V and 6 bases from J; bases unmatched to any gene: 8. CDR3 region: CASGLGTGTIDGYTF. The CDR3 DNA sequence: TGTGCTAGTGGTTTGGGGACAGGTACCATCGATGGCTACACCTTC.